This T cell receptor (beta chain) is drawn from a study of T cells in tumors after PD-1 blockade. Turning to the study itself: On average, peripheral blood gave 110,000 or so TCR templates and around 40,000 unique clonotypes.

Profiled with immunoSEQ multiplex PCR; TCRdb holds only in-frame clones, not every one. The sample lists tens of thousands of clones, roughly 75% occurring once. The sequencing here drew on PBMCs, taken before anti-PD-1 treatment. This sequence originates from a human donor with basal cell carcinoma.

The CDR3 nucleotides read TGTGCCAGCAGCCAAGGGCTAGCGGGGGGTCGAACCGGGGAGCTGTTTTTT. Translation gives CASSQGLAGGRTGELFF. The rearrangement links TRBV3-1 (or the pseudogene TRBV3-2) to TRBJ2-2, with 11 bases lining up with TRBD2. The CDR3 totals 17 residues. Germline V gene data show CDR1 as LGHDT and CDR2 as YNNKEL (reference sequence). Trimming cost V 1 base and J 5 bases; bases outside gene matches: 6.